This T cell receptor (beta chain) was sequenced for a study of T cell responses to AZD1222 COVID-19 vaccine. Across the study: Samples with a second dose at about 4 or about 12 weeks were pooled together.

This CDR3 has 13 residues. V was cut by 4 bases and J by 6 bases, with 13 bases left in between. Germline V gene data show CDR1 as SGHRS and CDR2 as YFSETQ. As concerns this clone: Its antigen is undetermined.

Study observations and caveats: Repertoire sampling happened only post peak T cell response. Reportedly, nearly half the spike-specific TCRs target unmutated variant regions. Only five to seven individuals given AZD1222 were seropositive at baseline.

The repertoire was sequenced with immunoSEQ multiplex PCR; TCRdb's copy has only in-frame clones and lacks some. This sample carries about 140,000 clones, 70% to 90% of them seen once, and the ten largest clones take over 3.5%. The TCR sequence derives from an adult in good health. The rearrangement joins TRBV5-1 to TRBJ1-1; no definite D call. Sequences were derived from peripheral blood, sampled on day 0 of AZD1222 vaccination. The CDR3 sequence: CASSLVGKAEAFF. CDR3 coding DNA: TGCGCCAGCAGCCTGGTCGGTAAGGCTGAAGCTTTCTTT.